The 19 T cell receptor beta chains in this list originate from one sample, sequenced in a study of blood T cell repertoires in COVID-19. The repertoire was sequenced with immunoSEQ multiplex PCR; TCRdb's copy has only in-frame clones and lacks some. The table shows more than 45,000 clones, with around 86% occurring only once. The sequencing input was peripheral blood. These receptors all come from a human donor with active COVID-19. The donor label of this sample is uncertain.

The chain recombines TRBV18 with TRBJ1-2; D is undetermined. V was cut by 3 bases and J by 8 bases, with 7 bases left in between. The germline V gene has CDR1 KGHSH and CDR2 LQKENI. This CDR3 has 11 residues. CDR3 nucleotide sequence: TGTGCCAGCTCACCCGGGAAGGGCTACACCTTC. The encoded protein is CASSPGKGYTF.

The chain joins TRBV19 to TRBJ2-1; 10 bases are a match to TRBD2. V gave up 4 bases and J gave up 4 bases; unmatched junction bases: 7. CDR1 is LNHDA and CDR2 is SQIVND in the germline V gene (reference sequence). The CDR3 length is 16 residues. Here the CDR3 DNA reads TGTGCCAGTAGTACTCCAACTAGCGGGGATTACAATGAGCAGTTCTTC. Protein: CASSTPTSGDYNEQFF.

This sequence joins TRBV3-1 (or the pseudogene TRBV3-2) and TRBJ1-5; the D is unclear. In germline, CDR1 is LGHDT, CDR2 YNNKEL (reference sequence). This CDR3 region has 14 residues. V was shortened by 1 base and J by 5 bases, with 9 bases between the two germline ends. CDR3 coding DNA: TGTGCCAGCAGCCAAGGACACCTTTATCAGCCCCAGCATTTT. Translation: CASSQGHLYQPQHF.

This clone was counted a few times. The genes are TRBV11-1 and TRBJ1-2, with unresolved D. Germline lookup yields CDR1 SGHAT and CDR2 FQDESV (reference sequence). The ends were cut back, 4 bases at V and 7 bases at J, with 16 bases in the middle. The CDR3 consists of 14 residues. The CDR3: CASSSYRTGFGYTF. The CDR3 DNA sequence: TGTGCCAGCAGCTCGTACCGGACGGGGTTTGGCTACACCTTC.

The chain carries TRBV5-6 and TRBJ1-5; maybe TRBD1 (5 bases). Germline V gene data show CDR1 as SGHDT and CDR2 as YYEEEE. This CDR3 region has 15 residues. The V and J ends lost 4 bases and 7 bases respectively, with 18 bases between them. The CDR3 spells CASSMGGGAGQPQHF. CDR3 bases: TGTGCCAGCAGCATGGGCGGGGGAGCAGGGCAGCCCCAGCATTTT.

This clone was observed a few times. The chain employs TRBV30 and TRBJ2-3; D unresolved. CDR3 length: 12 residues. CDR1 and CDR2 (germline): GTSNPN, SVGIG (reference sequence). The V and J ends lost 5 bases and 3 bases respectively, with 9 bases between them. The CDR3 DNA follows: TGTGCCTGGGCCCCAGGTACAGATACGCAGTATTTT. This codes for CAWAPGTDTQYF.

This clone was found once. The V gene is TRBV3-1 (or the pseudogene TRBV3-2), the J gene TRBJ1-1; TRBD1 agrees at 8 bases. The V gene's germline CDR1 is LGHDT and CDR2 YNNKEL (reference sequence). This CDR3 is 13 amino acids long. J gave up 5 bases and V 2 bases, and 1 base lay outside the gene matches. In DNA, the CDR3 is TGTGCCAGCAGCCAACGACAGGGGACTGAAGCTTTCTTT. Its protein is CASSQRQGTEAFF.

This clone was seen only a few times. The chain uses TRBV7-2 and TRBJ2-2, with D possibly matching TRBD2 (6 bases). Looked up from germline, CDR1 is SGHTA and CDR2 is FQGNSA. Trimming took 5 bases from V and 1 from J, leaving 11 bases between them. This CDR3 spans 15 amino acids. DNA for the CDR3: TGTGCCAGCAGCAAGGGACTGGGGAACACCGGGGAGCTGTTTTTT. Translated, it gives CASSKGLGNTGELFF.

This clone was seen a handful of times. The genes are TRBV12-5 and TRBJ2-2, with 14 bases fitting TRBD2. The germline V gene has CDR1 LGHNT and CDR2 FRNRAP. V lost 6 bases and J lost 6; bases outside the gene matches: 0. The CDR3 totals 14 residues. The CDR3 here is CASGTSGGAGELFF. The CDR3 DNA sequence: TGTGCTAGTGGGACTAGCGGGGGGGCCGGGGAGCTGTTTTTT.

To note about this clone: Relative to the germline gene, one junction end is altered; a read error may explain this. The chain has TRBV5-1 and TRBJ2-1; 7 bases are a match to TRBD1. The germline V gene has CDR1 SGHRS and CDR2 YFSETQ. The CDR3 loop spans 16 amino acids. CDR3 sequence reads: CTSTKGQLSSYNEQFF. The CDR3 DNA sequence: TGCACCAGCACCAAGGGACAGTTAAGCTCCTACAATGAGCAGTTCTTC.

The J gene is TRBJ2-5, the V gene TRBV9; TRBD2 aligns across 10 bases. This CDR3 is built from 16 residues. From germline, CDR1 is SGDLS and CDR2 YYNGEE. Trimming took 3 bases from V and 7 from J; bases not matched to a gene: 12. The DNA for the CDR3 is TGTGCCAGCAGCGAGACTAGCGGGCCCATCCAGGGGACCCAGTACTTC. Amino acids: CASSETSGPIQGTQYF.

CDR3 in DNA: TGTGCCAGCAGCGTAGGCCCGAGGCAGGGGTCGGGATCACCCCTCCACTTT. Protein product: CASSVGPRQGSGSPLHF. J is TRBJ1-6 and V is TRBV9; the D gene is possibly TRBD1 (6 bases). The CDR3 is 17 residues long. Trimming shortened V by 0 bases and J by 10 bases, and 20 bases separated the two germline ends. In germline, CDR1 is SGDLS, CDR2 YYNGEE.

The CDR3 protein is CASSFSADGFYEQYF. The CDR3, as DNA: TGTGCCAGCAGTTTCTCAGCGGATGGGTTCTACGAGCAGTACTTC. The rearrangement links TRBV27 to TRBJ2-7, with D possibly TRBD2 on 5 matching bases. V lost 3 bases and J lost 3, with 15 bases in between. The germline V gene encodes CDR1 MNHEY and CDR2 SMNVEV (reference sequence). The length of the CDR3 is 15 residues.

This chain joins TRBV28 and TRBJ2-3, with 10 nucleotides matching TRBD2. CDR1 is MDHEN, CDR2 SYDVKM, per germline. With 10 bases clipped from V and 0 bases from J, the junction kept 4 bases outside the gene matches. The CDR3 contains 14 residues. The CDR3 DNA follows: TGTGCCAAAGGACTAGCGGAGAGCACAGATACGCAGTATTTT. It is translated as CAKGLAESTDTQYF.

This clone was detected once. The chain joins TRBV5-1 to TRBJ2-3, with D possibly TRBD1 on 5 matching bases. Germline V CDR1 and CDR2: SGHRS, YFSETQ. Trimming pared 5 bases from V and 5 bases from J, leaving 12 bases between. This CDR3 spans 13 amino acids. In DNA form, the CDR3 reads TGCGCCAGCAGTTTTTGGGGCCGAGATACGCAGTATTTT. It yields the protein CASSFWGRDTQYF.

CDR3 region: CASRPSRGRIYGYTF. The DNA for the CDR3 is TGTGCCAGCAGACCCAGCAGGGGGCGAATTTATGGCTACACCTTC. The gene calls are TRBV6-5 and TRBJ1-2, with 8 positions matching TRBD1. This CDR3 is 15 amino acids long. Trimming cost V 6 bases and J 5 bases; bases outside gene matches: 11. Germline-derived CDR1 and CDR2 are MNHEY and SVGAGI.

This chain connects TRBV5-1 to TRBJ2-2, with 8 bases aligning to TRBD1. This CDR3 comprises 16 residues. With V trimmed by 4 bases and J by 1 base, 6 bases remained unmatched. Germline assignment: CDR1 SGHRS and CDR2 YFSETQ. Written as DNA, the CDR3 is TGCGCCAGCAGCCCCCAGACAGGGGTGAACACCGGGGAGCTGTTTTTT. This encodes CASSPQTGVNTGELFF.

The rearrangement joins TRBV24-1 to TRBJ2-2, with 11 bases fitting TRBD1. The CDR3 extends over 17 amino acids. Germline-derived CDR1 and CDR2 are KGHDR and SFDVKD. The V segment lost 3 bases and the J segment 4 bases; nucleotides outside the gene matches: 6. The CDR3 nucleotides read TGTGCCACCAGTGATCCTCATGGGACAGGGGGCACCGGGGAGCTGTTTTTT. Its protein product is CATSDPHGTGGTGELFF.

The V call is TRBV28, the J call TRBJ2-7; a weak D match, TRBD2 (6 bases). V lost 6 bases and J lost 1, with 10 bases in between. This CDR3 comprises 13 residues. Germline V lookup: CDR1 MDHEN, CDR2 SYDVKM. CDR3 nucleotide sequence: TGTGCCAGCAGCCCTGGGGGGTCCTACGAGCAGTACTTC. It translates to CASSPGGSYEQYF.